The 29 T cell receptor beta chains listed next were all sequenced from one sample in a study of CD8 T cells in ankylosing spondylitis. General observations from the study: Ankylosing spondylitis blood appeared to carry a characteristic TCR beta motif of eight or nine highly homologous variants.

No antigens are known for them. In TCRdb, the 5' RACE reads were re-called with MiXCR into one record per CDR3 protein. The data show about 390,000 distinct CDR3 sequences, with approximately 20% seen just once and about 16% held by the top ten. The sample consisted of blood, either unsorted or a sorted T cell fraction (not recorded which). The receptors here all came from a male donor with ankylosing spondylitis.

The sample holds a few counts of this clonotype. V gene TRBV29-1 combines with J gene TRBJ2-1; TRBD2 matches at 7 bases. The V gene's germline CDR1 is SQVTM and CDR2 ANQGSEA. Trimming at V came to 1 base and at J to 4 bases, leaving 4 bases not matched to a gene. The CDR3 runs to 14 residues. CDR3 DNA: TGCAGCGTTGAAGGACTAGCAGTGTACAATGAGCAGTTCTTC. This codes for CSVEGLAVYNEQFF.

This clonotype was recorded a few times. V usage is TRBV5-1 and J usage is TRBJ1-5; perhaps TRBD1 as D (5 bases). V dropped 0 bases and J dropped 7 bases, with 11 bases sitting between them. CDR3 size: 14 residues. In germline, CDR1 is SGHRS, CDR2 YFSETQ. The CDR3 nucleotides are TGCGCCAGCAGCTTGGGGGGGGATCAACAGCCCCAGCATTTT. It codes for CASSLGGDQQPQHF. The variable domain in full, with the rest retrieved from reference TRBV5-1 and TRBJ1-5, is KAGVTQTPRYLIKTRGQQVTLSCSPISGHRSVSWYQQTPGQGLQFLFEYFSETQRNKGNFPGRFSGRQFSNSRSEMNVSTLELGDSALYLCASSLGGDQQPQHFGDGTRLSIL.

The chain is built from TRBV4-2 and TRBJ1-6; no reliable D call. This CDR3 is 16 amino acids long. From germline, CDR1 is LGHNA and CDR2 YNFKEQ. V lost 0 bases and J lost 9, with 15 bases in between. The CDR3 loop reads CASSQESRGTGSPLHF. For the CDR3, the DNA is TGTGCCAGCAGCCAAGAATCTCGGGGAACGGGTTCACCCCTCCACTTT.

This clonotype has at least ten counts. CDR3 sequence reads: CASSSWDGLTGELFF. The CDR3 nucleotides read TGTGCCAGCAGCTCCTGGGACGGATTGACCGGGGAGCTGTTTTTT. J is TRBJ2-2 and V is TRBV11-2, with D perhaps being TRBD1 or TRBD2 (5 bases each). Trimming took 4 bases from V and 5 from J, leaving 14 bases between them. Germline V gives CDR1 SGHAT, CDR2 FQNNGV. CDR3 length: 15 amino acids.

The chain uses TRBV12-3 or TRBV12-4 and TRBJ2-7; the match to TRBD1 covers 7 bases. This CDR3 is 14 amino acids long. V lost 6 bases, J lost 6 bases, and 11 bases stayed unmatched. CDR3 in DNA: TGTGCCAGCAGGCCGGGACAGATGATCGGCGAGCAGTACTTC. Residues: CASRPGQMIGEQYF.

The chain is built from TRBV28 and TRBJ2-1; 10 bases map to TRBD2. Germline values: CDR1 MDHEN, CDR2 SYDVKM. The CDR3 extends over 19 amino acids. Trimming took 3 bases from V and 6 from J; bases not matched to a gene: 17. DNA for the CDR3: TGTGCCAGCAGTTTCATGCCGGGACTAGCGCCGAACCGACGCAATGAGCAGTTCTTC. Translated: CASSFMPGLAPNRRNEQFF.

The chain combines TRBV7-2 with TRBJ1-4; perhaps TRBD1 as D (5 bases). The CDR3 is 14 amino acids. Trimming took off 5 bases at V and 5 bases at J, with 12 bases between the two ends. Germline V gives CDR1 SGHTA, CDR2 FQGNSA. The CDR3 nucleotides read TGTGCCAGCAGCCTTGACAGTTTCAATGAAAAACTGTTTTTT. Translating it yields CASSLDSFNEKLFF.

The rearrangement links TRBV18 to TRBJ2-1; D not certain. Deletions cut 2 bases from V and 5 bases from J, with 10 bases between. CDR3 size: 14 residues. The V gene's germline CDR1 is KGHSH and CDR2 LQKENI. The CDR3 is CASSPVNSDNEQFF. CDR3 DNA sequence: TGTGCCAGCTCACCAGTCAATTCGGACAATGAGCAGTTCTTC.

In its sample, this clonotype was seen a few times. CDR3 region: CASSVDRGQIGNYGYTF. The DNA for the CDR3 is TGTGCCAGCAGCGTAGATCGGGGCCAGATAGGGAACTATGGCTACACCTTC. The V call is TRBV9, the J call TRBJ1-2; tentative D call: TRBD1 (5 bases). V was cut by 0 bases and J by 2 bases, with 17 bases left in between. CDR3 length: 17 amino acids. The germline gives CDR1 SGDLS, CDR2 YYNGEE.

The chain combines TRBV20-1 with TRBJ1-5; D remains ambiguous. The V end lost 1 base, the J end lost 1 base, and 5 bases lay between the germline ends. Germline CDR1 DFQATT, CDR2 SNEGSKA (reference sequence). This CDR3 spans 13 amino acids. The CDR3 DNA reads TGCAGTGCTAGAGGAACGAGCAATCAGCCCCAGCATTTT. This translates into CSARGTSNQPQHF.

The CDR3 region is CASSSSPWQFF. CDR3 coding DNA: TGTGCCAGCAGCTCTAGCCCTTGGCAGTTCTTC. The chain is built from TRBV11-2 and TRBJ2-1; the D gene is possibly TRBD2 (5 bases). The CDR3 contains 11 residues. Trimming cost V 4 bases and J 12 bases, with 10 bases left between them. CDR1 is SGHAT, CDR2 FQNNGV, per germline.

This clonotype was observed a few times. The gene calls are TRBV12-3 or TRBV12-4 and TRBJ1-5; no definite D call. The CDR3 totals 15 residues. Trimming took 4 bases from V and 5 from J, leaving 15 bases between them. CDR3 bases: TGTGCCAGCAGTTCCCGTAGCAGGATGGATCAGCCCCAGCATTTT. Its translation is CASSSRSRMDQPQHF.

This chain uses TRBV2 with TRBJ1-2; no clear D. V lost 0 bases, J lost 2 bases, and 7 bases lay in between. This CDR3 is 14 amino acids long. The V gene's germline CDR1 is SNHLY and CDR2 FYNNEI. Here the CDR3 reads CASSEALTNYGYTF. The CDR3 DNA sequence: TGTGCCAGCAGTGAAGCTTTAACCAACTATGGCTACACCTTC.

The sample holds a few counts of this clonotype. This chain connects TRBV6-5 to TRBJ2-3; D is ambiguous. CDR1 is MNHEY, CDR2 SVGAGI, per germline. V was pared by 2 bases and J by 0 bases, with 6 bases between. This CDR3 spans 14 amino acids. CDR3 DNA sequence: TGTGCCAGCAGTTACCAACCTAGCACAGATACGCAGTATTTT. Translated: CASSYQPSTDTQYF.

In this sample, this clonotype turned up many times. The gene calls are TRBV4-2 and TRBJ2-1; 11 bases agree with TRBD2. V shed 2 bases, J shed 8 bases, and the junction held 8 bases outside the gene matches. The CDR3 runs to 16 residues. From germline, CDR1 is LGHNA and CDR2 YNFKEQ. CDR3 residues: CASSQTLAGVVDEQFF. CDR3 nucleotide sequence: TGTGCCAGCAGCCAAACACTAGCGGGAGTTGTCGATGAGCAGTTCTTC.

This clonotype was observed a few times. The chain couples TRBV10-3 to TRBJ1-2, with 7 bases fitting TRBD1. CDR1 ENHRY and CDR2 SYGVKD come from the germline V gene. This CDR3 spans 15 amino acids. Trimming at V came to 4 bases and at J to 1 base, leaving 6 bases not matched to a gene. CDR3 sequence reads: CAISGGTAFNYGYTF. CDR3 nucleotide sequence: TGTGCCATCAGTGGCGGGACAGCTTTTAACTATGGCTACACCTTC.

This clonotype was seen a few times. V and J are TRBV7-2 and TRBJ2-7; TRBD2 matches 8 bases. The CDR3 is made up of 15 amino acids. Germline V lookup: CDR1 SGHTA, CDR2 FQGNSA. V trimming: 5 bases; J trimming: 7 bases; junction bases outside the gene matches: 13. The CDR3 nucleotides read TGTGCCAGCAGCCCCGGGTGGCGGGAGGTGCGGGAGCAGTACTTC. Protein product: CASSPGWREVREQYF. The variable domain in full, completed from reference TRBV7-2 and TRBJ2-7, reads GAGVSQSPSNKVTEKGKDVELRCDPISGHTALYWYRQSLGQGLEFLIYFQGNSAPDKSGLPSDRFSAERTGGSVSTLTIQRTQQEDSAVYLCASSPGWREVREQYFGPGTRLTVT.

This clonotype was observed many times. V usage is TRBV10-3 and J usage is TRBJ2-3, with D perhaps TRBD1 (6 bases). The V gene's germline CDR1 is ENHRY and CDR2 SYGVKD. V dropped 5 bases and J dropped 1 base, with 7 bases sitting between them. CDR3 length: 13 amino acids. The DNA of the CDR3 is TGTGCCATCAGTAACAGGGGCACAGATACGCAGTATTTT. Its translation: CAISNRGTDTQYF.

This clonotype has only a few counts. V usage is TRBV5-6 and J usage is TRBJ2-7; D uncertain. The CDR3 is 13 amino acids. Deletions cut 0 bases from V and 2 bases from J, with 6 bases between. Germline loops: CDR1 SGHDT, CDR2 YYEEEE. CDR3 sequence: CASSLETAYEQYF. The DNA of the CDR3 is TGTGCCAGCAGCTTGGAGACCGCCTACGAGCAGTACTTC.

The rearrangement joins TRBV6-2 or TRBV6-3 to TRBJ2-3; the D gene could be TRBD1 or TRBD2 (5 bases each). CDR1 MNHEY and CDR2 SVGEGT come from the germline V gene. Trimming cost V 4 bases and J 8 bases, with 10 bases left between them. This CDR3 is 12 amino acids long. The CDR3 bases are TGTGCCAGCAGTTTATCCGGGGCTACGCAGTATTTT. Translation gives CASSLSGATQYF.

The CDR3 protein is CASTPEGMNTGELFF. The CDR3 nucleotides are TGTGCCAGCACCCCGGAGGGGATGAACACCGGGGAGCTGTTTTTT. This chain joins TRBV9 and TRBJ2-2; TRBD2 is a possible D gene (6 bases). The V gene lost 6 bases and the J gene lost 1 base, with 13 bases spanning the gap. CDR1 is SGDLS and CDR2 is YYNGEE in the germline V gene. The CDR3 consists of 15 residues.

V usage is TRBV10-2 and J usage is TRBJ1-5; D uncertain. This CDR3 is built from 11 residues. Per the germline V gene, CDR1 is WSHSY and CDR2 is SAAADI. Trimming removed 3 bases from V and 6 bases from J, with 3 bases in between. CDR3 coding DNA: TGCGCCAGCAGTGATGGTCAGCCCCAGCATTTT. As protein: CASSDGQPQHF.

The chain couples TRBV20-1 to TRBJ1-5; TRBD1 agrees at 7 bases. The CDR3 consists of 17 residues. CDR1 DFQATT and CDR2 SNEGSKA come from the germline V gene (reference sequence). The trim removed 1 base at V and 0 bases at J, leaving 9 bases unmatched. CDR3 in amino acids: CSARVGTVLYSNQPQHF. Written as DNA, the CDR3 is TGCAGTGCTAGAGTTGGGACAGTTCTTTATAGCAATCAGCCCCAGCATTTT.

This clonotype has a handful of counts. The chain has TRBV5-1 and TRBJ1-2, with D possibly matching TRBD1 (6 bases). The V gene's germline CDR1 is SGHRS and CDR2 YFSETQ. The CDR3 is 15 amino acids. V lost 0 bases and J 8 bases, leaving 17 bases between the germline ends. The chain's CDR3 is CASSLDWGREDGYTF. The DNA of the CDR3 is TGCGCCAGCAGCTTGGACTGGGGGCGCGAAGACGGCTACACCTTC.

In its sample, this clonotype was seen a few times. The chain uses TRBV7-9 and TRBJ2-3; 11 bases line up with TRBD2. CDR3 length: 16 residues. V lost 4 bases and J lost 6; bases outside the gene matches: 9. CDR1 is SEHNR, CDR2 FQNEAQ, per germline (reference sequence). The CDR3 coding sequence is TGTGCCAGCAGCTCCTATTTACTAGCGGGAGAGGATACGCAGTATTTT. This codes for CASSSYLLAGEDTQYF. Drawing the rest from reference TRBV7-9 and TRBJ2-3, the complete variable domain is DTGVSQNPRHKITKRGQNVTFRCDPISEHNRLYWYRQTLGQGPEFLTYFQNEAQLEKSRLLSDRFSAERPKGSFSTLEIQRTEQGDSAMYLCASSSYLLAGEDTQYFGPGTRLTVL.

This clonotype was observed a handful of times. The V call is TRBV18, the J call TRBJ2-1; 11 nucleotides line up with TRBD2. CDR1 and CDR2 from the germline V gene are KGHSH and LQKENI. Trimming took 3 bases from V and 4 from J; bases not matched to a gene: 2. This CDR3 contains 15 residues. CDR3 residues: CASSPWTSGYNEQFF. CDR3 DNA: TGTGCCAGCTCACCCTGGACTAGCGGGTACAATGAGCAGTTCTTC.

This clonotype came up a few times. The chain combines TRBV12-3 or TRBV12-4 with TRBJ2-3; TRBD2 is a possible D gene (6 bases). The CDR3 is made up of 15 amino acids. V was trimmed by 6 bases and J by 0 bases, leaving 13 bases between them. The CDR3 nucleotides are TGTGCCAGCAGCCCCGGCGGGACTAGCACAGATACGCAGTATTTT. It codes for CASSPGGTSTDTQYF.

J is TRBJ1-1 and V is TRBV20-1; D might be TRBD1 (5 bases). The germline V gene has CDR1 DFQATT and CDR2 SNEGSKA (reference sequence). The CDR3 totals 12 residues. The germline V and J ends were trimmed by 6 bases and 4 bases, with 12 bases remaining between them. The DNA of the CDR3 is TGCAGTGCCCATCAGGGAGGCACTGAAGCTTTCTTT. It encodes CSAHQGGTEAFF.

The chain carries TRBV11-2 and TRBJ1-3, with 8 bases aligning to TRBD1. After removal of 5 bases from V and 1 base from J, the junction contained 10 bases not matched to a gene. The germline CDR1 and CDR2 sequences are SGHAT and FQNNGV. This CDR3 is built from 17 residues. The CDR3 bases are TGTGCCAGCAGCCCAATACGGGACAGGACGTCTGGAAACACCATATATTTT. Residues: CASSPIRDRTSGNTIYF.